This T cell receptor beta chain appears in the sequencing data of a study of tissue T cells after allogeneic stem cell transplantation. At the level of the study: Graft-versus-host disease patients received grafts, four unmodified and three CD34-selected to deplete T cells.

TCRdb's table, derived via immunoSEQ multiplex PCR, lists solely in-frame clones and lacks some. Of about 2,000 clones in the sample, approximately 60% are singletons; the top ten hold roughly 17%. This research-autopsy study prospectively enrolled adult allogeneic hematopoietic cell transplant recipients with steroid-refractory graft-versus-host disease. Median post-mortem interval was about 9.8 hours for GI, liver, skin and lymphoid tissues. The V gene's germline CDR1 is SGHRS and CDR2 YFSETQ. V gave up 3 bases and J gave up 4 bases, with 13 bases separating them. There are 14 residues in the CDR3.

The sequenced sample was transverse colon tissue, obtained at autopsy. The receptor was isolated from a male patient at least 60 years old with steroid-refractory graft-versus-host disease after an allogeneic stem cell transplant. T cells may partly derive from the graft donor. The chain links TRBV5-1 to TRBJ1-2; tentatively, D is TRBD1 (6 bases). As DNA, the CDR3 is TGCGCCAGCAGCTGGAGACAGGACCGCTATGGCTACACCTTC. This sequence encodes CASSWRQDRYGYTF.